This is a list of T cell receptor beta chains from one sample in a study of Graves' ophthalmopathy and Graves' hyperthyroidism. TCRdb itself ran the multiplex PCR reads through MiXCR, one entry per CDR3 protein. The sample lists more than 550,000 distinct CDR3 sequences, over 40% seen once, with 3% to 4% in the top ten. Sample: peripheral blood. Source of these receptors: an adult man with Graves' ophthalmopathy. The CDR3 runs from the conserved cysteine through the conserved F or W. Each record gives: V gene, J gene, CDR3 protein.

TRBV10-3	TRBJ2-2	CASISLKDTGELFF
TRBV7-2	TRBJ1-2	CASSLEGPLPSGYTF
TRBV20-1	TRBJ1-1	CSARVYTEAFF
TRBV7-2	TRBJ2-2	CASSYALAGEGGELFF
TRBV30	TRBJ2-5	CAWSRETQYF
TRBV10-3	TRBJ1-1	CASSRTGNTETFF
TRBV6-5	TRBJ1-3	CASSYSQGLGNTIYF
TRBV29-1	TRBJ1-1	CSVEGKNTEAFF
TRBV6-5	TRBJ2-2	CASQTQGGTGELFF
TRBV25-1	TRBJ2-7	CASTLEAGTGGYEQYF
TRBV11-2	TRBJ1-6	CASSFGPPLHF
TRBV6-6	TRBJ1-2	CASRPSAEQGYTF
TRBV25-1	TRBJ1-2	CAWSPIRGVGYTF
TRBV20-1	TRBJ1-2	CSATHRDSFNYGYTF
TRBV2	TRBJ1-6	CSSKEDLTPLHF
TRBV12-3/TRBV12-4	TRBJ1-1	CASSFGTGVLEAFF
TRBV29-1	TRBJ1-2	CSVEGGTGGLRAYGYTF
TRBV7-9	TRBJ2-7	CASSLVGGRNSYEQYF